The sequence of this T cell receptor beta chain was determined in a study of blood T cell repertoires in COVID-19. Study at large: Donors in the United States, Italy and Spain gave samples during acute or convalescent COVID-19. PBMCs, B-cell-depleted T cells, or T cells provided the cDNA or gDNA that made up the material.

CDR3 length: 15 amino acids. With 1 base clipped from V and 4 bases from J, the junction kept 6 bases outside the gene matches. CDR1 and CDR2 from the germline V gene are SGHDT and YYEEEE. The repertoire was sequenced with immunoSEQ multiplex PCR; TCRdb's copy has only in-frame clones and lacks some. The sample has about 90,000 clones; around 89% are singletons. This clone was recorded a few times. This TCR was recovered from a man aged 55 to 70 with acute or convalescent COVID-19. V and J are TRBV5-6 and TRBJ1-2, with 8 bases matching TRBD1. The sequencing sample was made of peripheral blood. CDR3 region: CASSLMTGVGYGYTF. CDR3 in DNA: TGTGCCAGCAGCTTGATGACAGGGGTGGGCTATGGCTACACCTTC.